This T cell receptor beta chain derives from a study of cytomegalovirus exposure and HLA in healthy donors. Overall study: A previous analysis identified around 120 million unique TCR beta sequences derived from around 180 million T cells.

This clone showed up just a few times. What it binds is not known. Study-wide points: Earlier analysis found most TCR beta V segments productive about 90% or about 30% of the time.

Germline lookup yields CDR1 MNHNS and CDR2 SASEGT. V gave up 9 bases and J gave up 7 bases, with 16 bases separating them. The CDR3 is 14 residues long. The PCR employed 60 Vbeta primers together with 13 Jbeta primers. As originally analysed: Among the unique TCR beta chains that a later analysis counted, about 81 million in all, roughly 10 million were shared. Clones were sequenced by immunoSEQ multiplex PCR, and TCRdb holds only the in-frame ones, with some missing. V and J calls and clone size are copied from that table; D and trimming were computed from the DNA. The data contain roughly 130,000 clones, around 8.5% of them singletons.

The gene calls are TRBV6-1 and TRBJ1-6, with D possibly TRBD1 on 6 matching bases. This sequence was found in a middle-aged man in good health and CMV-seronegative. The sequencing sample was made of PBMCs. The CDR3, as DNA: TGTGCCAGTCGGACAGAGGGCAGGAATTCACCCCTCCACTTT. Protein product: CASRTEGRNSPLHF.